A single sample gave rise to the 19 T cell receptor beta chains below, sequenced in a study of spatial heterogeneity in lung cancer. Time point in this sample: sample taken at primary tumor resection. TCRdb processed the 5' RACE reads anew with MiXCR; each CDR3 protein has one entry. The data contain approximately 44,000 distinct CDR3 sequences, approximately 13% of them singletons. The material was PBMCs, obtained at surgery. All receptors derive from a male donor with early-stage non-small cell lung cancer.

This clonotype was counted between two and nine times. The gene calls are TRBV6-4 and TRBJ2-3; 7 bases line up with TRBD1. The CDR3 is 16 amino acids. V was pared by 3 bases and J by 4 bases, with 10 bases of the junction left unmatched. Germline V gene lookup returns CDR1 MRHNA and CDR2 SNTAGT. The CDR3 loop is CASSEETGEGADTQYF. The DNA for the CDR3 is TGTGCCAGCAGTGAAGAAACAGGGGAAGGCGCAGATACGCAGTATTTT.

This rearrangement joins TRBV5-1 to TRBJ1-4, with D possibly TRBD1 on 6 matching bases. The CDR3 contains 15 residues. The germline V gene has CDR1 SGHRS and CDR2 YFSETQ. Trimming removed 4 bases from V and 3 bases from J, with 13 bases in between. CDR3 nucleotides: TGCGCCAGCAGCATGGCGGGGGCACCTAATGAAAAACTGTTTTTT. It specifies CASSMAGAPNEKLFF.

CDR3 region: CASSPLRQASPKGPTNEKLFF. In nucleotides, the CDR3 is TGCGCCAGCAGCCCCCTAAGACAGGCCTCCCCTAAGGGGCCAACTAATGAAAAACTGTTTTTT. The chain employs TRBV5-1 and TRBJ1-4, with a tentative D call TRBD1 (6 bases). The CDR3 runs to 21 residues. From germline, CDR1 is SGHRS and CDR2 YFSETQ. The V end lost 4 bases, the J end lost 0 bases, and 28 bases lay between the germline ends. Complete variable domain (other parts from reference TRBV5-1 and TRBJ1-4): KAGVTQTPRYLIKTRGQQVTLSCSPISGHRSVSWYQQTPGQGLQFLFEYFSETQRNKGNFPGRFSGRQFSNSRSEMNVSTLELGDSALYLCASSPLRQASPKGPTNEKLFFGSGTQLSVL.

This clonotype was seen a few times. The CDR3 DNA sequence: TGCGCCAGCAGCCAAGCTCCCGGTAACACCGGGGAGCTGTTTTTT. Amino acid sequence: CASSQAPGNTGELFF. The chain has TRBV4-3 and TRBJ2-2; no definite D call. Germline V gene lookup returns CDR1 LGHNA and CDR2 YSLEER. The CDR3 is 15 residues long. The V gene lost 1 base and the J gene lost 2 bases, with 8 bases spanning the gap.

This clonotype turned up a few times. The CDR3 protein is CASRSGGADTQYF. The DNA of the CDR3 is TGTGCCAGCAGGTCGGGAGGGGCAGATACGCAGTATTTT. This chain joins TRBV6-2 or TRBV6-3 and TRBJ2-3; TRBD2 matches 8 bases. This CDR3 contains 13 residues. V was pared by 6 bases and J by 4 bases, with 3 bases of the junction left unmatched. Looked up from germline, CDR1 is MNHEY and CDR2 is SVGEGT.

CDR3 loop: CASSPSPGQGYYGYTF. Here the CDR3 DNA reads TGTGCCAGCAGCCCATCCCCGGGACAGGGGTACTATGGCTACACCTTC. The genes are TRBV12-3 or TRBV12-4 and TRBJ1-2; TRBD1 agrees at 10 bases. CDR3 length equals 16 residues. V gave up 6 bases and J gave up 3 bases; unmatched junction bases: 10.

In this sample, this clonotype turned up many times. CDR3 sequence reads: CASSWGTSGNGAQYF. The DNA for the CDR3 is TGCGCCAGCAGCTGGGGGACTAGCGGGAATGGCGCCCAGTACTTC. The J gene is TRBJ2-5, the V gene TRBV5-1; 13 nucleotides line up with TRBD2. This CDR3 spans 15 amino acids. Germline lookup yields CDR1 SGHRS and CDR2 YFSETQ. V shed 3 bases and J 9 bases; nucleotides not matched to a gene: 8.

This clonotype was counted many times. The CDR3 DNA is TGTGCCAGCAGCCCGGGACTAGCGGGAACCTACGAGCAGTACTTC. Protein: CASSPGLAGTYEQYF. V gene TRBV7-8 combines with J gene TRBJ2-7; 13 bases match TRBD2. The CDR3 has 15 residues. Germline loops: CDR1 SGHVS, CDR2 FQNEAQ. The V segment lost 5 bases and the J segment 2 bases; nucleotides outside the gene matches: 3.

The chain carries TRBV29-1 and TRBJ2-1; TRBD2 agrees at 9 bases. V gave up 2 bases and J gave up 6 bases; unmatched junction bases: 11. Germline loops: CDR1 SQVTM, CDR2 ANQGSEA. The CDR3 covers 16 residues. The CDR3 DNA follows: TGCAGCGTTGAATCTCCTAGCGGGGACACTTTCAATGAGCAGTTCTTC. Translation: CSVESPSGDTFNEQFF.

The CDR3 here is CASSLAPASEKLFF. The CDR3 DNA follows: TGTGCCAGCAGTTTAGCGCCGGCCTCAGAAAAACTGTTTTTT. This sequence joins TRBV12-3 or TRBV12-4 and TRBJ1-4; D unclear. V was clipped by 0 bases and J by 8 bases, with 10 bases between them. CDR3 length: 14 amino acids.

In its sample, this clonotype was seen a few times. The chain is built from TRBV2 and TRBJ2-6; 9 bases are a match to TRBD1. The CDR3 spans 15 residues. V lost 5 bases and J lost 2; bases outside the gene matches: 1. The germline V gene encodes CDR1 SNHLY and CDR2 FYNNEI. CDR3 DNA: TGTGCCAGCAGTAGGACAGGGGCTGGGGCCAACGTCCTGACTTTC. The encoded protein is CASSRTGAGANVLTF. Using reference TRBV2 and TRBJ2-6 for the parts outside the CDR3, the full variable domain is EPEVTQTPSHQVTQMGQEVILRCVPISNHLYFYWYRQILGQKVEFLVSFYNNEISEKSEIFDDQFSVERPDGSNFTLKIRSTKLEDSAMYFCASSRTGAGANVLTFGAGSRLTVL.

The chain couples TRBV5-1 to TRBJ2-1; D possibly corresponds to TRBD1 (5 bases). The V gene's germline CDR1 is SGHRS and CDR2 YFSETQ. The CDR3 contains 13 residues. Trimming removed 5 bases at V and 5 bases at J, with 11 bases between. CDR3 protein: CASSYVGDNEQFF. The CDR3 nucleotides read TGCGCCAGCAGTTATGTAGGGGACAATGAGCAGTTCTTC.

The gene calls are TRBV7-3 and TRBJ1-6; D call uncertain. Germline CDR1 is SGHTA and CDR2 is FQGTGA. The CDR3 has 13 amino acids. Trimming removed 7 bases from V and 9 bases from J, with 13 bases in between. This CDR3 is CASTASLISPLHF. The CDR3 nucleotides read TGTGCCAGCACGGCCAGTTTAATTTCACCCCTCCACTTT.

This clonotype was counted many times. This chain uses TRBV4-1 with TRBJ1-2; TRBD1 aligns across 7 bases. The length of the CDR3 is 15 residues. V dropped 0 bases and J dropped 4; count of bases not matched to a gene: 5. Germline lookup yields CDR1 MGHRA and CDR2 YSYEKL. CDR3 in amino acids: CASSQDNRGIYGYTF. The DNA of the CDR3 is TGCGCCAGCAGCCAAGACAACAGGGGAATCTATGGCTACACCTTC.

The chain recombines TRBV11-2 with TRBJ2-2; D perhaps matches TRBD1 (5 bases). Germline CDR1 SGHAT, CDR2 FQNNGV. The CDR3 consists of 14 residues. Trimming removed 5 bases at V and 2 bases at J, with 9 bases between. Here the CDR3 reads CASSRDRNTGELFF. CDR3 nucleotide sequence: TGTGCCAGCAGCCGCGACAGAAACACCGGGGAGCTGTTTTTT.

The J gene is TRBJ2-1, the V gene TRBV3-1; perhaps TRBD1 as D (5 bases). V was cut by 2 bases and J by 9 bases, with 11 bases left in between. Germline V gene data show CDR1 as LGHDT and CDR2 as YNNKEL (reference sequence). The CDR3 is 13 amino acids. The CDR3, as DNA: TGTGCCAGCAGCCAATTCCTAGGGGTTGAGCAGTTCTTC. Translated: CASSQFLGVEQFF.

This clonotype was observed at least ten times. This chain joins TRBV9 and TRBJ2-7; D gene uncertain. Deletions cut 4 bases from V and 5 bases from J, with 16 bases between. The length of the CDR3 is 14 residues. CDR1 and CDR2 from the germline V gene are SGDLS and YYNGEE. The CDR3, as DNA: TGTGCCAGCAGCCCCCGGCCGCTAGTCCACGAGCAGTACTTC. It yields the protein CASSPRPLVHEQYF.

The rearrangement links TRBV12-3 or TRBV12-4 to TRBJ1-2; D gene ambiguous. The CDR3 is made up of 13 amino acids. Trimming took off 3 bases at V and 5 bases at J, with 10 bases between the two ends. In DNA, the CDR3 is TGTGCCAGCAGTTTGGCCTCCAAATATGGCTACACCTTC. Its protein is CASSLASKYGYTF.

This clonotype was detected ten times or more. This chain links TRBV20-1 with TRBJ2-1; 8 positions agree with TRBD2. The CDR3 has 14 amino acids. V was clipped by 5 bases and J by 8 bases; unmatched bases: 11. Germline assignment: CDR1 DFQATT and CDR2 SNEGSKA (reference sequence). The CDR3 nucleotides are TGCAGTGCTCTCAGCGGGAGCACTTATGATGAGCAGTTCTTC. Amino acid sequence: CSALSGSTYDEQFF.